Each of the 13 T cell receptor beta chains below was sequenced from the same sample in a study of blood T cell repertoires in COVID-19. The method was immunoSEQ multiplex PCR; TCRdb's version includes in-frame clones alone and lacks a portion of them. The sample holds under 200,000 clones, 65% to 80% seen once. The specimen was PBMCs or T cells enriched from blood (not recorded which). These receptor sequences come from a woman in her 70s in a cohort exposed to, infected with or recovered from COVID-19 (not recorded which).

The rearrangement uses TRBV3-1 (or the pseudogene TRBV3-2) and TRBJ1-5; D gene unclear. This CDR3 is built from 13 residues. Germline V gene sequence: CDR1 LGHDT, CDR2 YNNKEL (reference sequence). V dropped 4 bases and J dropped 6 bases, with 10 bases sitting between them. CDR3 DNA sequence: TGTGCCAGCAGCCGGGTAGAGGGTCAGCCCCAGCATTTT. Its translation is CASSRVEGQPQHF.

V gene TRBV13 combines with J gene TRBJ1-6; D call uncertain. The germline V and J ends were trimmed by 2 bases and 9 bases, with 11 bases remaining between them. CDR1 is PRHDT, CDR2 FYEKMQ, per germline (reference sequence). The CDR3 is 14 residues long. DNA for the CDR3: TGTGCCAGCAGCTTAAGCGGGCTCGGTTCACCCCTCCACTTT. It specifies CASSLSGLGSPLHF. Based on the CDR3 plus reference TRBV13 and TRBJ1-6, the full variable domain is AAGVIQSPRHLIKEKRETATLKCYPIPRHDTVYWYQQGPGQDPQFLISFYEKMQSDKGSIPDRFSAQQFSDYHSELNMSSLELGDSALYFCASSLSGLGSPLHFGNGTRLTVT.

This chain joins TRBV11-3 and TRBJ2-5; weak D call: TRBD2 (5 bases). CDR1 and CDR2 from the germline V gene are SGHNT and YENEEA. This CDR3 has 16 amino acids. The V end lost 0 bases, the J end lost 2 bases, and 13 bases lay between the germline ends. CDR3 sequence (DNA): TGTGCCAGCAGCTTAGATCGGGAAGGGCCGCAAGAGACCCAGTACTTC. Protein: CASSLDREGPQETQYF.

This clone has more than one count but fewer than ten. The J gene is TRBJ2-2, the V gene TRBV5-1; TRBD1 aligns across 8 bases. Germline V gene sequence: CDR1 SGHRS, CDR2 YFSETQ. The junction had 4 bases not matched to a gene; V was cut back by 1 base and J by 5 bases. This CDR3 is built from 15 residues. CDR3 loop: CASSLLTGETGELFF. DNA for the CDR3: TGCGCCAGCAGCTTGTTGACAGGGGAGACCGGGGAGCTGTTTTTT.

This clone was recorded once. The chain employs TRBV2 and TRBJ2-3; D is perhaps TRBD2 (6 bases). The CDR3 length is 14 residues. In germline, CDR1 is SNHLY, CDR2 FYNNEI. Trimming left V 6 bases short and J 1 base short, with 11 bases between. The CDR3 protein is CASRTGGGTDTQYF. CDR3 in DNA: TGTGCCAGCAGGACCGGGGGAGGCACAGATACGCAGTATTTT. The complete variable domain, with remaining parts taken from reference TRBV2 and TRBJ2-3, reads EPEVTQTPSHQVTQMGQEVILRCVPISNHLYFYWYRQILGQKVEFLVSFYNNEISEKSEIFDDQFSVERPDGSNFTLKIRSTKLEDSAMYFCASRTGGGTDTQYFGPGTRLTVL.

The rearrangement joins TRBV6-2 or TRBV6-3 to TRBJ2-7, with D hard to call. The V gene lost 3 bases and the J gene lost 5 bases, with 8 bases spanning the gap. The CDR3 sequence is 12 residues long. Germline CDR1 is MNHEY and CDR2 is SVGEGT. The chain's CDR3 is CASSYWANEQYF. CDR3 in DNA: TGTGCCAGCAGTTATTGGGCCAACGAGCAGTACTTC.

The gene calls are TRBV5-1 and TRBJ2-6; TRBD1 is a possible D gene (5 bases). CDR3 length equals 14 residues. CDR1 and CDR2 from the germline V gene are SGHRS and YFSETQ. V was pared by 1 base and J by 4 bases, with 6 bases between. The CDR3 DNA reads as TGCGCCAGCAGCTTGAGGACAGGGGCCAACGTCCTGACTTTC. Encoded protein: CASSLRTGANVLTF.

The chain carries TRBV7-2 and TRBJ2-7; D is unresolved. This CDR3 comprises 15 residues. Germline CDR1 and CDR2: SGHTA and FQGNSA. Trimming took 1 base from V and 0 from J, leaving 10 bases between them. This CDR3 reads CASSLGGHFSYEQYF. The CDR3 DNA sequence: TGTGCCAGCAGCTTAGGAGGTCACTTCTCCTACGAGCAGTACTTC.

The chain uses TRBV15 and TRBJ2-5; possibly TRBD1 for D (5 bases). Trimming left V 3 bases short and J 1 base short, with 6 bases between. The length of the CDR3 is 13 residues. CDR1 and CDR2 from the germline V gene are LNHNV and YYDKDF (reference sequence). The CDR3 reads CATSRDIQETQYF. The DNA for the CDR3 is TGTGCCACCAGCAGGGACATCCAAGAGACCCAGTACTTC. Full variable domain (missing parts from reference TRBV15 and TRBJ2-5): DAMVIQNPRYQVTQFGKPVTLSCSQTLNHNVMYWYQQKSSQAPKLLFHYYDKDFNNEADTPDNFQSRRPNTSFCFLDIRSPGLGDTAMYLCATSRDIQETQYFGPGTRLLVL.

V and J are TRBV7-2 and TRBJ2-7; no definite D call. The CDR3 is 13 residues long. The ends were cut back, 5 bases at V and 7 bases at J, with 15 bases in the middle. The germline V gene encodes CDR1 SGHTA and CDR2 FQGNSA. CDR3 protein: CASSPYATWEQYF. CDR3 in DNA: TGTGCCAGCAGCCCCTACGCCACCTGGGAGCAGTACTTC.

The rearrangement uses TRBV28 and TRBJ1-1, with unresolved D. Germline CDR1 is MDHEN and CDR2 is SYDVKM. V lost 6 bases to trimming and J lost 8 bases, with 16 bases between them. The CDR3 extends over 13 amino acids. CDR3 amino acids: CASSGVYLSEAFF. Here the CDR3 DNA reads TGTGCCAGCAGCGGGGTGTACCTTTCGGAAGCTTTCTTT.

This clone has a handful of counts. DNA for the CDR3: TGTGCCAGCAGTTGGATGGGGGGGGTCACAGATACGCAGTATTTT. The encoded protein is CASSWMGGVTDTQYF. The chain is built from TRBV27 and TRBJ2-3; 7 bases line up with TRBD2. The CDR3 consists of 15 residues. Germline-derived CDR1 and CDR2 are MNHEY and SMNVEV (reference sequence). The trim removed 4 bases at V and 2 bases at J, leaving 6 bases unmatched.

Only a few counts were recorded for this clone. The rearrangement links TRBV4-2 to TRBJ1-4; TRBD1 agrees at 8 bases. The CDR3 has 16 residues. V trimming: 1 base; J trimming: 8 bases; junction bases outside the gene matches: 9. CDR1 is LGHNA, CDR2 YNFKEQ, per germline. CDR3 amino acids: CASSQVGQGGREKLFF. In nucleotides, the CDR3 is TGTGCCAGCAGCCAAGTAGGACAGGGCGGACGAGAAAAACTGTTTTTT.